This T cell receptor (beta chain) was obtained from a study of T-cell memory formation after mild COVID-19. TCRdb redid the calling of the 5' RACE reads with MiXCR, one entry per CDR3 protein. Found here are over 350,000 distinct CDR3 sequences, less than 25% of them singletons; the top ten hold 8.8%. The CDR3 spans 16 residues. V dropped 1 base and J dropped 0; count of bases not matched to a gene: 2. The V gene's germline CDR1 is SGHRS and CDR2 YFSETQ. This chain uses TRBV5-1 with TRBJ2-2; 8 bases are shared with TRBD2. This sequence was found in an adult woman who had mild COVID-19 (a few samples of this study predate the infection). Cell type and time point are not known. The sequencing sample was made of PBMCs or a T cell subset sorted from them (not recorded which). The CDR3 DNA follows: TGCGCCAGCAGCTTGTCAGCGGGAGCGAACACCGGGGAGCTGTTTTTT. Translated, it gives CASSLSAGANTGELFF. The variable domain in full, completed from reference TRBV5-1 and TRBJ2-2, reads KAGVTQTPRYLIKTRGQQVTLSCSPISGHRSVSWYQQTPGQGLQFLFEYFSETQRNKGNFPGRFSGRQFSNSRSEMNVSTLELGDSALYLCASSLSAGANTGELFFGEGSRLTVL.